The subject of this entry is one T cell receptor (beta chain). TCRdb reprocessed the RT-PCR reads via MiXCR and lists one record per CDR3 protein. The table lists about 90,000 distinct CDR3 sequences, roughly 52% of them singletons. The sample originates from a study of patients and donors after allogeneic stem cell transplantation. The germline V gene has CDR1 SGHTA and CDR2 FQGNSA. The CDR3 spans 14 residues. The germline V and J ends were trimmed by 0 bases and 8 bases, with 13 bases remaining between them. This chain joins TRBV7-2 and TRBJ1-1, with D perhaps TRBD1 (6 bases). Sequencing input: blood, either unsorted or a sorted T cell fraction (not recorded which). The clonotype comes from a human donor who was either an allogeneic HSCT recipient or a stem cell or donor lymphocyte infusion donor (not recorded which). It is not recorded whose cells these are; they may come from a transplant donor. CDR3 in amino acids: CASSLANREGEAFF. The DNA of the CDR3 is TGTGCCAGCAGCTTAGCTAACAGGGAGGGGGAAGCTTTCTTT. Variable domain in full (rest from reference TRBV7-2 and TRBJ1-1): GAGVSQSPSNKVTEKGKDVELRCDPISGHTALYWYRQSLGQGLEFLIYFQGNSAPDKSGLPSDRFSAERTGGSVSTLTIQRTQQEDSAVYLCASSLANREGEAFFGQGTRLTVV.